The clone carrying this T cell receptor beta chain appeared a few times. Its antigen is unknown. TCRdb called the reads again in MiXCR, with one record for every CDR3 protein. The sample lists 650,000 to 900,000 distinct CDR3 sequences; approximately 32% were seen once. Germline trimming cut 4 bases from V and 5 bases from J; bases unmatched to any gene: 6. The CDR3 contains 15 residues. Germline CDR1 MNHEY, CDR2 SVGAGI. This sample was included in a study of T cell repertoires in cytomegalovirus infection. Study background: As its CMV epitopes, the study selected recently identified HLA-C-restricted and well-studied HLA-B-restricted targets. Both CMV infection and a matching HLA type were indicated by public TCR beta signatures. Study-wide results and caveats: The study found HLA-C-restricted CMV-specific TCR beta clonotypes dominating the ex vivo response. CMV carriers with the relevant HLA were identified by cumulative public TCR beta family frequency.

The chain links TRBV6-5 to TRBJ2-3, with 10 bases identical to TRBD1. The TCR was taken from a human donor in good health (CMV status not recorded). Some clones in this sample may be carry-over from other donors' samples. Here the sequenced sample was cultured CD8+ T cells from PBMCs, taken from culture after CMV antigen stimulation. CDR3 region: CASSFDRGRIDTQYF. The CDR3 nucleotides are TGTGCCAGCAGTTTCGACAGGGGGCGGATAGATACGCAGTATTTT.